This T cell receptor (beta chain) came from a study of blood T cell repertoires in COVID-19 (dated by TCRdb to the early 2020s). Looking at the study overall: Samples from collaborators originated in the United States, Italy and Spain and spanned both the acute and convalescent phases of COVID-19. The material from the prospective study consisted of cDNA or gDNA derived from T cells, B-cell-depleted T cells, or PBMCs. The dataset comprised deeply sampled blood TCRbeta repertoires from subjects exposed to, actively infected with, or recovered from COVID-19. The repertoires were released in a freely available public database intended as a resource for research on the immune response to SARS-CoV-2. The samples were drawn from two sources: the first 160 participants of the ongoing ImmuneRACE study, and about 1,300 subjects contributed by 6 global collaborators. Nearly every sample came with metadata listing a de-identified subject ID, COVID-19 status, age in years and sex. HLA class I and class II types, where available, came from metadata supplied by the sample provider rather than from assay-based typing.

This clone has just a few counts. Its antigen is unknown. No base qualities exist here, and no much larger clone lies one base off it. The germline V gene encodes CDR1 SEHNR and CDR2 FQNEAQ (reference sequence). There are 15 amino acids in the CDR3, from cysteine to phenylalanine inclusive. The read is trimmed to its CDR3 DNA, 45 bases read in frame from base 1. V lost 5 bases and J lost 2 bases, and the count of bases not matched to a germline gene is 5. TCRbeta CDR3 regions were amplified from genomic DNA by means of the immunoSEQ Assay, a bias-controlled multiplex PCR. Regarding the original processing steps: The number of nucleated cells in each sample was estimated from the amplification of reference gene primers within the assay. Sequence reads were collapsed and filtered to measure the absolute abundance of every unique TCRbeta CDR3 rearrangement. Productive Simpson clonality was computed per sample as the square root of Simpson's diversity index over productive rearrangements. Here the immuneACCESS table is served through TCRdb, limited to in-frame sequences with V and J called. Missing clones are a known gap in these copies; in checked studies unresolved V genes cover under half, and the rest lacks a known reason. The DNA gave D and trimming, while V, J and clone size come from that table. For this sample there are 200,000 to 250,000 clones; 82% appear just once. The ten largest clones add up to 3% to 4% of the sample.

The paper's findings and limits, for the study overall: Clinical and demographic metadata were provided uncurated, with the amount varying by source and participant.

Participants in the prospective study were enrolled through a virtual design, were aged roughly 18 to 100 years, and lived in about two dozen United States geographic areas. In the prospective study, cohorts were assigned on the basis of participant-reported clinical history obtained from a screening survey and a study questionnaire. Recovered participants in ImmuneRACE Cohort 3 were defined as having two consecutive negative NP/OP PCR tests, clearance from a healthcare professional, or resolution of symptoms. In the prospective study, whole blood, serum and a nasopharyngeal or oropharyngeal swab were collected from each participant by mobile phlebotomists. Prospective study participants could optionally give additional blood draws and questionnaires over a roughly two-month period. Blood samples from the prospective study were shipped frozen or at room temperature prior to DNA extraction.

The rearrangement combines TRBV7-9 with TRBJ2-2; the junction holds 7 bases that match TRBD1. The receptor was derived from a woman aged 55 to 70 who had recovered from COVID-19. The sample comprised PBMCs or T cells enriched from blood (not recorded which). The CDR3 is CASSARQGNTGELFF. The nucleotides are TGTGCCAGCAGCGCCCGACAGGGTAACACCGGGGAGCTGTTTTTT.